A single sample is the source of the 7 T cell receptor beta chains below, sequenced in a study of CD8+CD57+ T cells in acquired aplastic anemia (dated by TCRdb to 2016 to 2018). The sequencer listed for this sample is Illumina HiSeq 2000. Genomic DNA was used as template for profiling of TCR beta VDJ combinations and CDR3 sequences. TCRdb handled the public reads itself, with Q25 trimming in fastp and clone calling in MiXCR, and kept productive beta chains. Merged by CDR3 protein, the rows form single entries marked with the most common genes and DNA. The sample table shows about 200,000 distinct CDR3 sequences, and 55% to 65% are seen once. Together, the top ten hold roughly 62% of the sample. Flow cytometry had shown CD8+CD57+ cell expansion in the patients selected for sequencing. The sequenced material came from sorted CD4+, CD8+, or CD8+CD57+ T cells (not recorded which) from PBMCs. The receptors originated from a human donor with aplastic anemia.

The genes are TRBV7-7 and TRBJ2-5; 13 positions match TRBD2. This CDR3 has 15 amino acids. Germline CDR1 reads SSHAT; CDR2 reads FNYEAQ (reference sequence). V shed 4 bases and J 5 bases; nucleotides not matched to a gene: 4. CDR3 sequence (DNA): TGTGCCAGCAGCTCACTAGCGGGAGGGCCGGAGACCCAGTACTTC. Its protein is CASSSLAGGPETQYF.

The V and J genes are TRBV5-6 and TRBJ1-6, with TRBD1 matching over 7 bases. This CDR3 is built from 14 residues. V dropped 4 bases and J dropped 5; count of bases not matched to a gene: 3. Looked up from germline, CDR1 is SGHDT and CDR2 is YYEEEE. The CDR3 protein is CASSEGQDNSPLHF. DNA of the CDR3: TGTGCCAGCAGCGAAGGACAGGATAATTCACCCCTCCACTTT.

This chain links TRBV19 with TRBJ1-1, with D hard to call. Germline V lookup: CDR1 LNHDA, CDR2 SQIVND (reference sequence). V was pared by 3 bases and J by 2 bases, with 13 bases between. The CDR3 length is 15 residues. CDR3 residues: CASSMNHLPNTEAFF. CDR3 bases: TGTGCCAGTAGTATGAACCACCTTCCTAACACTGAAGCTTTCTTT.

The V call is TRBV7-6, the J call TRBJ1-2; 9 bases fit TRBD1. Germline loops: CDR1 SGHVS, CDR2 FNYEAQ. The trim removed 1 base at V and 8 bases at J, leaving 8 bases unmatched. The CDR3 loop spans 15 amino acids. CDR3 amino acids: CASSLEGQGMGGYTF. The CDR3 nucleotides are TGTGCCAGCAGCTTAGAAGGACAGGGGATGGGAGGCTACACCTTC. The full variable domain, in which reference TRBV7-6 and TRBJ1-2 provide the parts outside the CDR3, is GAGVSQSPRYKVTKRGQDVALRCDPISGHVSLYWYRQALGQGPEFLTYFNYEAQQDKSGLPNDRFSAERPEGSISTLTIQRTEQRDSAMYRCASSLEGQGMGGYTFGSGTRLTVV.

The V call is TRBV10-3, the J call TRBJ1-1, with D hard to call. V lost 3 bases and J lost 1, with 6 bases in between. The CDR3 length is 13 residues. Germline CDR1 reads ENHRY; CDR2 reads SYGVKD. The DNA of the CDR3 is TGTGCCATCAGTGATTTCGAGAACACTGAAGCTTTCTTT. It specifies CAISDFENTEAFF.

This chain joins TRBV9 and TRBJ2-3; D tentatively fits TRBD1 or TRBD2 (5 bases each). Trimming removed 0 bases from V and 9 bases from J, with 14 bases in between. The CDR3 totals 14 residues. Germline-derived CDR1 and CDR2 are SGDLS and YYNGEE. DNA for the CDR3: TGTGCCAGCAGCGTAGTTGAGGGGCCAAGGACGCAGTATTTT. It translates to CASSVVEGPRTQYF.

The chain joins TRBV7-2 to TRBJ2-7, with 7 positions matching TRBD1. V shed 5 bases, J shed 6 bases, and the junction held 7 bases outside the gene matches. Germline CDR1 is SGHTA and CDR2 is FQGNSA. This CDR3 is 13 amino acids long. CDR3 in amino acids: CASSPGTAFEQYF. The CDR3 DNA follows: TGTGCCAGCAGCCCCGGGACAGCCTTCGAGCAGTACTTC.